The 16 T cell receptor beta chains given below trace back to one sample, sequenced in a study of PD-1 blockade in classical Hodgkin lymphoma. The time point: cycle 4 day 1 (C4D1), after 6 weeks of nivolumab. Brentuximab vedotin exposure varied, and every patient relapsed after autologous stem cell transplantation. TCRdb keeps only in-frame clones here, not all; method: immunoSEQ multiplex PCR. The sample includes some 28,000 clones, about four fifths seen only once; the top ten take about 18%. The sample here was peripheral blood mononuclear cells (PBMCs), taken before the fourth cycle of nivolumab. These receptor sequences come from a human donor with classical Hodgkin lymphoma.

This clone has just a few counts. CDR3 amino acids: CASTRQGAEGYTF. The DNA of the CDR3 is TGTGCCAGCACCCGACAGGGCGCGGAGGGCTACACCTTC. The chain recombines TRBV14 with TRBJ1-2; 7 nucleotides agree with TRBD1. The CDR3 is 13 residues long. Per the germline V gene, CDR1 is SGHDN and CDR2 is FVKESK. The V segment lost 7 bases and the J segment 8 bases; nucleotides outside the gene matches: 10. The variable domain in full, with the rest retrieved from reference TRBV14 and TRBJ1-2, is EAGVTQFPSHSVIEKGQTVTLRCDPISGHDNLYWYRRVMGKEIKFLLHFVKESKQDESGMPNNRFLAERTGGTYSTLKVQPAELEDSGVYFCASTRQGAEGYTFGSGTRLTVV.

This clone occurred once. The chain links TRBV11-3 to TRBJ1-1; D unresolved. Germline values: CDR1 SGHNT, CDR2 YENEEA. V lost 2 bases to trimming and J lost 1 base, with 11 bases between them. The CDR3 covers 15 residues. The CDR3 sequence: CASSLSPDRNTEAFF. The CDR3 region has the DNA TGTGCCAGCAGCTTATCCCCGGACCGGAACACTGAAGCTTTCTTT.

The chain recombines TRBV11-2 with TRBJ2-1; D not resolved. CDR3 length: 12 amino acids. The V gene lost 1 base and the J gene lost 10 bases, with 8 bases spanning the gap. The germline V gene encodes CDR1 SGHAT and CDR2 FQNNGV. CDR3 in DNA: TGTGCCAGCAGCTTAGGGCGGACCGAGCAGTTCTTC. Translating it yields CASSLGRTEQFF.

The V call is TRBV9, the J call TRBJ1-3; TRBD1 might be the D (5 bases). Deletions cut 0 bases from V and 2 bases from J, with 9 bases between. CDR3 length: 15 residues. From germline, CDR1 is SGDLS and CDR2 YYNGEE. CDR3 residues: CASSVGREAGNTIYF. For the CDR3, the DNA is TGTGCCAGCAGCGTAGGCAGGGAGGCTGGAAACACCATATATTTT.

J is TRBJ1-2 and V is TRBV5-4; D unclear. The germline gives CDR1 SGHNT, CDR2 YYREEE (reference sequence). The CDR3 has 13 amino acids. The V and J ends lost 2 bases and 7 bases respectively, with 12 bases between them. CDR3 bases: TGTGCCAGCAGCTTCGTCGGCGTAAGTGGCTACACCTTC. Translating it yields CASSFVGVSGYTF.

This clone has more than one count but fewer than ten. The genes are TRBV27 and TRBJ2-7; 10 bases agree with TRBD2. This CDR3 is built from 15 residues. Losses at the gene ends were 6 bases for V and 3 bases for J; bases not matched to a gene: 8. CDR1 is MNHEY and CDR2 is SMNVEV in the germline V gene (reference sequence). CDR3 DNA: TGTGCCAGCAGCACGCCTAGCGGGGGACACTACGAGCAGTACTTC. Its protein is CASSTPSGGHYEQYF.

J is TRBJ2-3 and V is TRBV4-3; D is perhaps TRBD2 (5 bases). Trimming pared 0 bases from V and 0 bases from J, leaving 22 bases between. Germline-derived CDR1 and CDR2 are LGHNA and YSLEER. The CDR3 is 20 residues long. The DNA of the CDR3 is TGCGCCAGCAGCCAAGATTTGAATATTCTTGGGAGAACTAGCACAGATACGCAGTATTTT. This codes for CASSQDLNILGRTSTDTQYF.

This clone has only one observation. The chain joins TRBV25-1 to TRBJ1-2; 10 bases agree with TRBD1. V trimming: 3 bases; J trimming: 8 bases; junction bases outside the gene matches: 6. Germline V lookup: CDR1 MGHDK, CDR2 SYGVNS. This CDR3 contains 14 residues. CDR3: CASSDWGTGEGYTF. CDR3 nucleotide sequence: TGTGCCAGCAGTGATTGGGGGACAGGGGAGGGCTACACCTTC.

On this clone itself: Other nucleotide sequences in the sample specify the same CDR3. The chain carries TRBV4-1 and TRBJ1-4; D not certain. V dropped 4 bases and J dropped 7 bases, with 19 bases sitting between them. Germline V gene lookup returns CDR1 MGHRA and CDR2 YSYEKL. The CDR3 runs 16 residues. CDR3 protein: CASSPIDMGFAEKLFF. DNA for the CDR3: TGCGCCAGCAGCCCGATCGACATGGGGTTCGCTGAAAAACTGTTTTTT.

The V call is TRBV13, the J call TRBJ2-1, with 13 bases lining up with TRBD2. Germline CDR1 and CDR2: PRHDT and FYEKMQ (reference sequence). The CDR3 length is 17 residues. Germline trimming cut 2 bases from V and 1 base from J; bases unmatched to any gene: 2. The CDR3 bases are TGTGCCAGCAGCTTAAGACTAGCGGGGGGTTCCTACAATGAGCAGTTCTTC. As protein: CASSLRLAGGSYNEQFF.

V usage is TRBV9 and J usage is TRBJ2-1; weak D call: TRBD2 (5 bases). The germline V gene encodes CDR1 SGDLS and CDR2 YYNGEE. CDR3 length equals 20 residues. V lost 1 base and J lost 1, with 24 bases in between. In nucleotides, the CDR3 is TGTGCCAGCAGCGTACCCGGGATCCCAACTACCATTTTATCCTACAATGAGCAGTTCTTC. This translates into CASSVPGIPTTILSYNEQFF.

The V gene is TRBV4-1, the J gene TRBJ2-7; 15 nucleotides agree with TRBD2. CDR1 is MGHRA, CDR2 YSYEKL, per germline. This CDR3 is built from 16 residues. With 4 bases clipped from V and 6 bases from J, the junction kept 7 bases outside the gene matches. The CDR3 DNA is TGCGCCAGCAGCCCTAGTCCGGGACTAGCGGGGGGCGAGCAGTACTTC. Encoded protein: CASSPSPGLAGGEQYF.

The chain is built from TRBV21-1 and TRBJ2-7; TRBD1, the table's D call, was not compared with the DNA. TRBV21-1 is annotated as a pseudogene. This CDR3 spans 16 amino acids. The CDR3 reads CASIPPHRGPYYEQYF. For the CDR3, the DNA is TGTGCCAGCATCCCCCCCCACAGGGGGCCATATTACGAGCAGTACTTC.

The J gene is TRBJ2-5, the V gene TRBV9, with 14 positions matching TRBD2. Germline V lookup: CDR1 SGDLS, CDR2 YYNGEE. V lost 3 bases, J lost 2 bases, and 3 bases stayed unmatched. The CDR3 length is 16 residues. The CDR3 sequence: CASSAGTSGGQETQYF. In nucleotides, the CDR3 is TGTGCCAGCAGCGCCGGGACTAGCGGGGGTCAAGAGACCCAGTACTTC.

V and J are TRBV11-2 and TRBJ2-7; D unclear. Trimming took 8 bases from V and 0 from J, leaving 5 bases between them. From germline, CDR1 is SGHAT and CDR2 FQNNGV. The CDR3 contains 11 residues. The CDR3 here is CASGSSYEQYF. CDR3 nucleotide sequence: TGTGCCAGCGGATCCTCCTACGAGCAGTACTTC.

The genes are TRBV30 and TRBJ1-5; possibly TRBD1 for D (5 bases). Per germline, CDR1 GTSNPN and CDR2 SVGIG (reference sequence). The CDR3 has 16 residues. Trimming shortened V by 2 bases and J by 0 bases, and 14 bases separated the two germline ends. CDR3 in DNA: TGTGCCTGGAGTTCTGCCAGGGTTCGTAGCAATCAGCCCCAGCATTTT. The encoded protein is CAWSSARVRSNQPQHF.